A single T cell receptor beta chain is shown here with its context. The junction departs from the called germline gene at one end, perhaps through a read error. Other DNA sequences in the same sample also yield this CDR3. These data originate in a study of blood T cell repertoires in COVID-19. For the study at large: Samples came from the United States, Italy and Spain, spanning acute and convalescent COVID-19. From T cells, B-cell-depleted T cells, or PBMCs came the material, which was cDNA or gDNA.

The CDR3 totals 14 residues. Per germline, CDR1 SGHTA and CDR2 FQGNSA. Original data processing: By means of reference gene primer amplification, nucleated cell counts were estimated. TCRdb keeps only in-frame clones here, not all; method: immunoSEQ multiplex PCR. From that table come the V and J calls and clone size; the DNA was used to work out D and trimming. Of 270,000 or so clones in the sample, over 75% were seen once. Sample: peripheral blood. V usage is TRBV7-2 and J usage is TRBJ2-5; TRBD2 agrees at 10 bases. The sequence derives from a human donor in a cohort sampled during active COVID-19. The CDR3 DNA reads TGTGCCAGCAGCCTAGCGGGAGTGAAAGAGACCCAGTACTTC. Translating it yields CASSLAGVKETQYF.